The clone carrying this T cell receptor (beta chain) occurred a few times. Its specificity is not known. Unique molecular identifiers were used to barcode this TCRbeta library. TCRdb independently ran MiXCR on the PCR reads; one entry per CDR3 protein. The sample includes about a million distinct CDR3 sequences, about 31% of them seen just once. V gave up 7 bases and J gave up 2 bases, with 13 bases separating them. The CDR3 spans 13 residues. CDR1 is DFQATT, CDR2 SNEGSKA, per germline (reference sequence). The data were obtained in a study of T-cell reconstitution after alpha-beta-depleted transplantation in children. The study, taken as a whole, reports: Several hundred rapidly expanded clones from non-depleted graft cells reportedly supplied alpha-beta T cells about two months post-transplant. Some patients showed high day-60 TCRbeta diversity, which derived from surviving recipient T cells and thymic progenitors.

Sequenced here: PBMCs, mostly from graft donor cells, sampled 360 days after TCRalphabeta/CD19-depleted stem cell transplant. This chain joins TRBV20-1 and TRBJ2-3; the D gene is possibly TRBD2 (5 bases). This TCR came from a boy under two years old who had a stem cell transplant for SCID, so the T cells may come from the graft donor. The CDR3: CSVDERHTDTQYF. The CDR3 DNA reads TGCAGTGTAGACGAGCGGCACACAGATACGCAGTATTTT.